The 5 T cell receptor beta chains below come from one sample, sequenced in a study of T cell changes during pregnancy in multiple sclerosis. Clones were sequenced by immunoSEQ multiplex PCR, and TCRdb holds only the in-frame ones, with some missing. The sample includes more than 9,000 clones, about 89% seen only once; the top ten take roughly 5%. The input for sequencing was CD8+ T cells from peripheral blood mononuclear cells, taken in the first trimester of pregnancy. The receptor source for this set is a female donor in good health, enrolled as a control in a pregnancy study.

The CDR3 bases are TGTGCCAGCAGTCAATACAGGGGAAGCAATCAGCCCCAGCATTTT. This gives the protein CASSQYRGSNQPQHF. The chain links TRBV7-2 to TRBJ1-5; TRBD1 aligns across 7 bases. Germline CDR1 reads SGHTA; CDR2 reads FQGNSA. V shed 6 bases and J 1 base; nucleotides not matched to a gene: 6. The CDR3 has 15 amino acids.

DNA of the CDR3: TGTGCCAGCAGCTTAGTCATGCAGGGATATGGCTACACCTTC. Translated, it gives CASSLVMQGYGYTF. The chain employs TRBV7-9 and TRBJ1-2, with D perhaps TRBD1 (5 bases). In germline, CDR1 is SEHNR, CDR2 FQNEAQ (reference sequence). The V and J ends lost 1 base and 5 bases respectively, with 11 bases between them. The CDR3 is made up of 14 amino acids.

The chain joins TRBV15 to TRBJ2-1, with a tentative D call TRBD1 (5 bases). Trimming removed 1 base at V and 0 bases at J, with 7 bases between. The CDR3 loop spans 15 amino acids. Germline V gene lookup returns CDR1 LNHNV and CDR2 YYDKDF (reference sequence). The CDR3 bases are TGTGCCACCAGCAGAGTAGGGGTCTCCTACAATGAGCAGTTCTTC. It yields the protein CATSRVGVSYNEQFF.

V usage is TRBV5-6 and J usage is TRBJ2-7; D possibly corresponds to TRBD1 (6 bases). Germline V gene sequence: CDR1 SGHDT, CDR2 YYEEEE. The CDR3 spans 14 residues. Trimming left V 1 base short and J 2 bases short, with 10 bases between. CDR3 in amino acids: CASSLTGTPYEQYF. In DNA form, the CDR3 reads TGTGCCAGCAGCTTGACAGGGACACCCTACGAGCAGTACTTC.

The rearrangement uses TRBV19 and TRBJ1-1, with unresolved D. Germline V lookup: CDR1 LNHDA, CDR2 SQIVND (reference sequence). The CDR3 contains 13 residues. V lost 10 bases, J lost 1 base, and 13 bases lay in between. The DNA of the CDR3 is TGTGCCACACGGACTAAGGGGAACACTGAAGCTTTCTTT. It translates to CATRTKGNTEAFF.